A selection of T cell receptor beta chains follows, all from one sample in a study of blood T cell repertoires in COVID-19. TCRdb's copy holds only in-frame clones and misses some; the assay was immunoSEQ multiplex PCR. The sample lists about 70,000 clones, about 85% occurring once. What was sequenced was peripheral blood. These receptors originate from an elderly man with acute or convalescent COVID-19. CDR3s include the opening cysteine and the closing phenylalanine or tryptophan. A D gene is named only where the DNA matches it firmly. Expanded clones get a size class; other rows say once, few or many, or leave the size out.

TRBV6-2/TRBV6-3	TRBJ2-3	-	TRBD2	CASSKGLAVSTDTQYF	TGTGCCAGCAGTAAAGGACTAGCAGTTAGCACAGATACGCAGTATTTT
TRBV4-2	TRBJ2-7	-	TRBD1	CASSQERDRGDEQYF	TGTGCCAGCAGCCAAGAAAGGGACAGGGGAGACGAGCAGTACTTC
TRBV9	TRBJ2-2	-	TRBD2	CASSGLAGGPPLTGELFF	TGTGCCAGCAGCGGCCTAGCGGGGGGTCCACCACTGACCGGGGAGCTGTTTTTT
TRBV29-1	TRBJ2-3	-	TRBD2	CSVYIVTSGRTDTQYF	TGCAGCGTTTACATCGTGACTAGCGGTCGCACAGATACGCAGTATTTT
TRBV7-2	TRBJ1-4	-	-	CASSSQQGYNEKLFF	TGTGCCAGCAGCTCGCAACAGGGCTATAATGAAAAACTGTTTTTT
TRBV9	TRBJ2-3	few	-	CASSASWPPDTQYF	TGTGCCAGCAGCGCCAGTTGGCCCCCAGATACGCAGTATTTT
TRBV7-2	TRBJ2-7	-	TRBD1	CASSPWDSSYEQYF	TGTGCCAGCAGCCCATGGGACAGCTCCTACGAGCAGTACTTC
TRBV18	TRBJ2-3	-	TRBD1	CASSPWDRATNTQYF	TGTGCCAGCTCACCCTGGGACAGGGCCACTAATACGCAGTATTTT
TRBV9	TRBJ1-1	-	-	CASSVLTAGAEAFF	TGTGCCAGCAGCGTACTCACGGCAGGGGCTGAAGCTTTCTTT
TRBV3-1/TRBV3-2	TRBJ1-4	-	-	CASSQGARAGDEKLFF	TGTGCCAGCAGCCAAGGGGCCCGGGCAGGGGATGAAAAACTGTTTTTT
TRBV7-3	TRBJ2-1	-	TRBD1	CASSPRTGSSSYNEQFF	TGTGCCAGCAGCCCTCGGACAGGGTCAAGCTCCTACAATGAGCAGTTCTTC
TRBV18	TRBJ1-4	-	-	CASSSQQELNEKLFF	TGTGCCAGCTCATCGCAACAGGAACTCAATGAAAAACTGTTTTTT
TRBV7-5	TRBJ1-1	-	-	CVRSTRAGDTEAFF	TGTGTCAGAAGCACCCGGGCCGGGGACACTGAAGCTTTCTTT
TRBV30	TRBJ1-2	-	-	CAWSVPKGVMNYGYTF	TGTGCCTGGAGTGTACCCAAGGGAGTGATGAACTATGGCTACACCTTC
TRBV5-4	TRBJ2-1	-	TRBD2	CASSLRAGGSDEQFF	TGTGCCAGCAGCTTGAGAGCGGGAGGCTCGGATGAGCAGTTCTTC
TRBV19	TRBJ2-5	-	TRBD1	CASSRTGIDQETQYF	TGTGCCAGTAGTCGGACAGGGATAGATCAAGAGACCCAGTACTTC
TRBV7-9	TRBJ2-2	-	-	CASSLARAGTGELFF	TGTGCCAGCAGCTTAGCGAGGGCCGGCACCGGGGAGCTGTTTTTT
TRBV16	TRBJ1-3	once	TRBD1	CASSQSDLGDSSGNTIYF	TGTGCCAGCAGCCAATCGGATCTGGGGGACAGTTCTGGAAACACCATATATTTT
TRBV5-6	TRBJ2-6	-	-	CASSLGGDSSGANVLTF	TGTGCCAGCAGCTTGGGGGGTGACAGCTCTGGGGCCAACGTCCTGACTTTC
TRBV2	TRBJ1-1	few	TRBD1	CASLLQGKRTEAFF	TGTGCCAGCCTCTTACAGGGGAAGAGGACTGAAGCTTTCTTT